These 8 T cell receptor beta chains were all obtained from the same sample, sequenced in a study of blood T cell repertoires in COVID-19. Using immunoSEQ multiplex PCR, the repertoire was profiled, and TCRdb retains in-frame clones only, with some absent. The profile covers about 65,000 clones, with about 93% appearing a single time and about 2.6% taken by the ten largest. Sequenced material: peripheral blood. These receptors were obtained from a man in his 70s with active COVID-19.

V and J are TRBV4-3 and TRBJ2-7; TRBD2 matches 8 bases. The CDR3 covers 17 residues. Germline trimming cut 0 bases from V and 0 bases from J; bases unmatched to any gene: 7. The germline V gene encodes CDR1 LGHNA and CDR2 YSLEER. The CDR3 nucleotides read TGCGCCAGCAGCCAAGACTTGCGGGGGGCACCCTCCTACGAGCAGTACTTC. The encoded protein is CASSQDLRGAPSYEQYF.

The count of this clone is one. V is TRBV4-2 and J is TRBJ2-3; no clear D gene. Germline V CDR1 and CDR2: LGHNA, YNFKEQ. V was shortened by 0 bases and J by 2 bases, with 9 bases between the two germline ends. CDR3 length: 15 residues. The CDR3 nucleotides read TGTGCCAGCAGCCAAGATCTCAGGATCACAGATACGCAGTATTTT. The encoded protein is CASSQDLRITDTQYF.

This chain joins TRBV4-3 and TRBJ2-2; 10 bases align to TRBD1. The germline V gene has CDR1 LGHNA and CDR2 YSLEER. The CDR3 has 16 amino acids. V shed 5 bases, J shed 4 bases, and the junction held 7 bases outside the gene matches. The chain's CDR3 is CASSVGTGDGTGELFF. The DNA for the CDR3 is TGCGCCAGCAGCGTTGGGACAGGGGATGGCACCGGGGAGCTGTTTTTT.

The chain joins TRBV9 to TRBJ1-2; 8 nucleotides agree with TRBD1. Trimming cost V 3 bases and J 8 bases; bases outside gene matches: 6. The CDR3 length is 13 residues. Germline V gene data show CDR1 as SGDLS and CDR2 as YYNGEE. Here the CDR3 DNA reads TGTGCCAGCAGCGAGCGAGGACAGGGAGGCTACACCTTC. Translated: CASSERGQGGYTF.

The rearrangement links TRBV9 to TRBJ2-3; TRBD2 agrees at 8 bases. Trimming took 0 bases from V and 4 from J; bases not matched to a gene: 7. CDR3 length equals 16 residues. Germline V gene data show CDR1 as SGDLS and CDR2 as YYNGEE. CDR3 sequence: CASSVATGGPADTQYF. DNA of the CDR3: TGTGCCAGCAGCGTAGCAACGGGGGGGCCCGCAGATACGCAGTATTTT.

V gene TRBV27 combines with J gene TRBJ2-7; D is uncertain. V lost 3 bases, J lost 6 bases, and 15 bases lay in between. Per germline, CDR1 MNHEY and CDR2 SMNVEV (reference sequence). The CDR3 covers 14 residues. This chain's CDR3 is CASSFSWADREQYV. CDR3 nucleotide sequence: TGTGCCAGCAGTTTTAGTTGGGCAGACCGCGAGCAGTACGTC.

The chain joins TRBV4-3 to TRBJ1-2, with TRBD1 as a possible D gene (6 bases). CDR3 length: 14 residues. In germline, CDR1 is LGHNA, CDR2 YSLEER. Trimming cost V 1 base and J 4 bases, with 10 bases left between them. The CDR3 is CASSQAQGRYGYTF. CDR3 in DNA: TGCGCCAGCAGCCAAGCCCAGGGGCGCTATGGCTACACCTTC.

This sequence joins TRBV24-1 and TRBJ2-6; TRBD2 matches at 10 bases. This CDR3 comprises 18 residues. Per germline, CDR1 KGHDR and CDR2 SFDVKD. Trimming removed 5 bases from V and 0 bases from J; junction bases left unmatched: 6. CDR3 sequence (DNA): TGTGCCACCAGTGGGACTAGCGGACTTAGCTCTGGGGCCAACGTCCTGACTTTC. Translating gives CATSGTSGLSSGANVLTF.